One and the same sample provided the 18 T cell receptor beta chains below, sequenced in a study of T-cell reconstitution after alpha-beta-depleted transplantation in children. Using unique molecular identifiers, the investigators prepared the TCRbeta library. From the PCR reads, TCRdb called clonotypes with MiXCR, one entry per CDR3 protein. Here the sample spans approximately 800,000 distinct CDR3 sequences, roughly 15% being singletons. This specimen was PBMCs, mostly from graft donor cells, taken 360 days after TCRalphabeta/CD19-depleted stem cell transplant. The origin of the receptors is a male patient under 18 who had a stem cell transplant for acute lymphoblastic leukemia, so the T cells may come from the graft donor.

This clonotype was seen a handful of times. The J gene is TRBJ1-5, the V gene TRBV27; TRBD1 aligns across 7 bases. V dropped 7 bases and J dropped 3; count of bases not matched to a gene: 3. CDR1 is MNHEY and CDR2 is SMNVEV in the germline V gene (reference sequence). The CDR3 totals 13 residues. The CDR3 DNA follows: TGTGCCAGCACGGACAGGCTCAATCAGCCCCAGCATTTT. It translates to CASTDRLNQPQHF.

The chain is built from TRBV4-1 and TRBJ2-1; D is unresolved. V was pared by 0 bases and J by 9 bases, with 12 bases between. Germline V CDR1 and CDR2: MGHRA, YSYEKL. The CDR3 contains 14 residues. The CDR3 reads CASSQELDGREQFF. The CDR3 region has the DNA TGCGCCAGCAGCCAAGAGCTAGATGGGCGTGAGCAGTTCTTC.

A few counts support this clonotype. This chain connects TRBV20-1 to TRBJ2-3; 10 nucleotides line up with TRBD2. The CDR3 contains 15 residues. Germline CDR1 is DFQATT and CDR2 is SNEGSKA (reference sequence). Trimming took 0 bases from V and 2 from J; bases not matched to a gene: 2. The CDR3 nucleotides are TGCAGTGCTAGAGAACTAGCGGGACACACAGATACGCAGTATTTT. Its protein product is CSARELAGHTDTQYF.

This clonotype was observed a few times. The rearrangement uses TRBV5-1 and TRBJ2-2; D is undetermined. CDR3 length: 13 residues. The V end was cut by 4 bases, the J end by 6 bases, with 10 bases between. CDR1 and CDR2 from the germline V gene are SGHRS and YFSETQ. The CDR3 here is CASSIRTAGELFF. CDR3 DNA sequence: TGCGCCAGCAGCATACGGACGGCCGGGGAGCTGTTTTTT.

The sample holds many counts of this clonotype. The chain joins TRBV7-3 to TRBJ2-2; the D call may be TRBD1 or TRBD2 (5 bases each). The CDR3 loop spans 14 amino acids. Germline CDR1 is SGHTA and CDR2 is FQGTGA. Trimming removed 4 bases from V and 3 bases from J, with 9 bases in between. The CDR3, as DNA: TGTGCCAGCAGCTCGGGACCGTACACCGGGGAGCTGTTTTTT. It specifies CASSSGPYTGELFF.

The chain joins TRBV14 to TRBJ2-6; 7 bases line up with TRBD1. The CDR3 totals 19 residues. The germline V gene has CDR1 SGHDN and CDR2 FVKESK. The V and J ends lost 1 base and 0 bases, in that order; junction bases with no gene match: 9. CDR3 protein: CASSQGATGVFSGANVLTF. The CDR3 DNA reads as TGTGCCAGCAGCCAAGGGGCAACAGGGGTCTTCTCTGGGGCCAACGTCCTGACTTTC.

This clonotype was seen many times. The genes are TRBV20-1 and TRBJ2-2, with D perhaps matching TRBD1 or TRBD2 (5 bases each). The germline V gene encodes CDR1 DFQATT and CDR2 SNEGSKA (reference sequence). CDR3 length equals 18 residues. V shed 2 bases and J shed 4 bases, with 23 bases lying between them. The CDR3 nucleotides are TGCAGTGCTAGACCGGGGCTTCGTTTTCGTACTCTCACCGGGGAGCTGTTTTTT. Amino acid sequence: CSARPGLRFRTLTGELFF.

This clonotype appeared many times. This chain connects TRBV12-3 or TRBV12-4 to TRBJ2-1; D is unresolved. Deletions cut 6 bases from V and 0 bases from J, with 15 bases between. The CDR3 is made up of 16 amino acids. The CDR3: CASRPPSVSSYNEQFF. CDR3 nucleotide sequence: TGTGCCAGCAGACCGCCCTCAGTAAGCTCCTACAATGAGCAGTTCTTC.

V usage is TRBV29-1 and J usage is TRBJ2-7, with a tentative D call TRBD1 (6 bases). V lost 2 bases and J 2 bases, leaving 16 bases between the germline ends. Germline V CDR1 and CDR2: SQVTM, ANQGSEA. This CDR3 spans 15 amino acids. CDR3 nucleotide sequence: TGCAGCGTTGAACGAGGCAGGGGCTCAACCTACGAGCAGTACTTC. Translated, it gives CSVERGRGSTYEQYF.

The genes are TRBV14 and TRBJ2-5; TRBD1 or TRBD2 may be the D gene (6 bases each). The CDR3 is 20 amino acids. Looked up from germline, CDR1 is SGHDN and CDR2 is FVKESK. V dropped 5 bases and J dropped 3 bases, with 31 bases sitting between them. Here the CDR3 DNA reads TGTGCCAGCAGCGAGGACGGAAGGGAAGAAGAGGGGGGAGTTAAAGAGACCCAGTACTTC. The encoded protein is CASSEDGREEEGGVKETQYF. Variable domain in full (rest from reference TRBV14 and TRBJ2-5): EAGVTQFPSHSVIEKGQTVTLRCDPISGHDNLYWYRRVMGKEIKFLLHFVKESKQDESGMPNNRFLAERTGGTYSTLKVQPAELEDSGVYFCASSEDGREEEGGVKETQYFGPGTRLLVL.

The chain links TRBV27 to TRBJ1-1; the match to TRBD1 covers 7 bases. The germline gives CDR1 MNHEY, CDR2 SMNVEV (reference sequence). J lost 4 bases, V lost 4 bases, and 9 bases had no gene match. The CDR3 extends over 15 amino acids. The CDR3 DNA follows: TGTGCCAGCAGTTCCACGACAGGGAGGGCCACTGAAGCTTTCTTT. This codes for CASSSTTGRATEAFF.

CDR3 amino acids: CASGADLYNEQFF. CDR3 DNA: TGTGCCAGCGGGGCGGACTTATACAATGAGCAGTTCTTC. This chain joins TRBV18 and TRBJ2-1; tentatively, D is TRBD1 or TRBD2 (5 bases each). The CDR3 runs 13 residues. Trimming took off 8 bases at V and 4 bases at J, with 12 bases between the two ends. In germline, CDR1 is KGHSH, CDR2 LQKENI.

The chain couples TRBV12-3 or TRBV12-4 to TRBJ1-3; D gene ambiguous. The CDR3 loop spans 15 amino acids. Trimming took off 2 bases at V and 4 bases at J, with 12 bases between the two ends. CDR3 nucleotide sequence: TGTGCCAGCAGTTTAATGAATAGGGTCGGAAACACCATATATTTT. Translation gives CASSLMNRVGNTIYF.

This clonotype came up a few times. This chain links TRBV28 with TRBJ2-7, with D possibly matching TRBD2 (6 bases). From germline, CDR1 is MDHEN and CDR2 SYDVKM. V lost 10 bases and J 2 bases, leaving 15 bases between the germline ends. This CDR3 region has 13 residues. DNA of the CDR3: TGTGCCATAACGGGAGCCCCAACCTACGAGCAGTACTTC. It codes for CAITGAPTYEQYF.

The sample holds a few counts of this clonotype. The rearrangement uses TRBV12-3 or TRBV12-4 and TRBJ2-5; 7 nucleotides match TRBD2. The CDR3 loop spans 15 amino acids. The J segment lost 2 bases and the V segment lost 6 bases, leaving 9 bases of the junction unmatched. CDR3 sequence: CASSLGAGPQETQYF. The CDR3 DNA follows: TGTGCCAGCAGCTTGGGAGCGGGGCCACAAGAGACCCAGTACTTC.

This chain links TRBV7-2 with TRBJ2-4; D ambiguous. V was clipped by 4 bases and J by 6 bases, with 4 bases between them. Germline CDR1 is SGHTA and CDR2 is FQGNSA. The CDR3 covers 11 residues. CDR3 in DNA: TGTGCCAGCAGCTACGTAAACATTCAGTACTTC. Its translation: CASSYVNIQYF.

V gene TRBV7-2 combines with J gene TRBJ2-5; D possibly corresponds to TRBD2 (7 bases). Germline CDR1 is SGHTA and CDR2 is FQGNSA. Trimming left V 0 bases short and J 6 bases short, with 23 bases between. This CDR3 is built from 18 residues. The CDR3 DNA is TGTGCCAGCAGCTTAGCTTTGGGAGGGGGGCGAGTTGTGAAGACCCAGTACTTC. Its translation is CASSLALGGGRVVKTQYF.

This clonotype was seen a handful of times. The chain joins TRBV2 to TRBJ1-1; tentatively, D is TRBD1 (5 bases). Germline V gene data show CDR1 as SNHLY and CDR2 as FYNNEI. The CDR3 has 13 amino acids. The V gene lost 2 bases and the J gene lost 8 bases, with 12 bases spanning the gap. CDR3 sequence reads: CASSELGVGEAFF. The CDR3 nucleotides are TGTGCCAGCAGTGAATTGGGGGTGGGAGAAGCTTTCTTT.